This T cell receptor (beta chain) stems from a study of PD-L1 blockade in urothelial cancer. The wider study: Prior regimens of chemotherapy numbered 0 to 3 per patient. Study-wide results and limits: Tumor-associated clones in the blood of durable-benefit patients grew more at 3 weeks.

This clone was counted only a few times. Its antigen is unidentified. The templates were synthetic TCR analogs, and they were spiked into each PCR. Generated by immunoSEQ multiplex PCR, the TCRdb table keeps only in-frame clones and is missing some. Of roughly 67,000 clones detected, 70% to 90% appear once; the ten largest clones hold approximately 15%. Time point specified: pretreatment peripheral blood. The source of this sequence is a man aged 55 to 70 with urothelial cancer. The sample in question was PBMCs, obtained around atezolizumab (anti-PD-L1) treatment.

The chain's CDR3 is CASSLYVRAYEQYF. The CDR3, as DNA: TGTGCCAGCAGCTTGTATGTCAGGGCCTACGAGCAGTACTTC. The rearrangement joins TRBV5-4 to TRBJ2-7; possibly TRBD1 for D (5 bases). The CDR3 is 14 residues long. V gave up 1 base and J gave up 2 bases, with 10 bases separating them. Per the germline V gene, CDR1 is SGHNT and CDR2 is YYREEE (reference sequence). The variable domain in full, with the rest retrieved from reference TRBV5-4 and TRBJ2-7, is ETGVTQSPTHLIKTRGQQVTLRCSSQSGHNTVSWYQQALGQGPQFIFQYYREEENGRGNFPPRFSGLQFPNYSSELNVNALELDDSALYLCASSLYVRAYEQYFGPGTRLTVT.